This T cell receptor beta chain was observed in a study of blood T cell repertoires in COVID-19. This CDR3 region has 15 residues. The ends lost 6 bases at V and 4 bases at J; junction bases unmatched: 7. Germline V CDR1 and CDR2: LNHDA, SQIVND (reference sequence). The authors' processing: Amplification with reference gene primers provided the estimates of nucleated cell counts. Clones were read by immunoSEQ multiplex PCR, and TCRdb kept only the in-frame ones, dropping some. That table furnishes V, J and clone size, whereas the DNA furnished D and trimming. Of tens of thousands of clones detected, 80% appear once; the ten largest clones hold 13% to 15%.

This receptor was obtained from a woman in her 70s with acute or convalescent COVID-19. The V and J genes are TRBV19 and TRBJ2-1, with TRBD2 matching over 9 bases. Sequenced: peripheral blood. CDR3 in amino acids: CASRVRLAGYNEQFF. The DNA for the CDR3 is TGTGCCAGTAGGGTAAGGCTAGCGGGATACAATGAGCAGTTCTTC. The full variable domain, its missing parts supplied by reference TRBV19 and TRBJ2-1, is DGGITQSPKYLFRKEGQNVTLSCEQNLNHDAMYWYRQDPGQGLRLIYYSQIVNDFQKGDIAEGYSVSREKKESFPLTVTSAQKNPTAFYLCASRVRLAGYNEQFFGPGTRLTVL.